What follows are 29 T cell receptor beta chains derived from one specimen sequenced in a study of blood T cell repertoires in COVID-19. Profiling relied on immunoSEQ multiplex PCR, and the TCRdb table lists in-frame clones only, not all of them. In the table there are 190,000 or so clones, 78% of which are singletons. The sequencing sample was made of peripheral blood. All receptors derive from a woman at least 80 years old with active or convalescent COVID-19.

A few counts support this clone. DNA for the CDR3: TGTGCCAGCAGCAGGTTCCAGGGGGCGGGTCAGCCCCAGCATTTT. Protein: CASSRFQGAGQPQHF. The chain links TRBV21-1 to TRBJ1-5; the table's D call TRBD1 went unverified against the DNA. TRBV21-1 is a documented pseudogene. The CDR3 is 15 residues long.

The CDR3 region is CASSQSGTLGEKLFF. DNA of the CDR3: TGCGCCAGCAGCCAGTCGGGGACACTGGGGGAAAAACTGTTTTTT. The rearrangement uses TRBV4-1 and TRBJ1-4; D perhaps matches TRBD1 (6 bases). Looked up from germline, CDR1 is MGHRA and CDR2 is YSYEKL. The CDR3 has 15 amino acids. Trimming pared 3 bases from V and 8 bases from J, leaving 16 bases between.

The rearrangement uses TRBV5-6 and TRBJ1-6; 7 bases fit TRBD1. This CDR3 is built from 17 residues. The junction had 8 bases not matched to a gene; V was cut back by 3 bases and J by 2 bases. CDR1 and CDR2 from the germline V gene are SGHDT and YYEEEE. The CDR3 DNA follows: TGTGCCAGCAGCTCCAGGACAGGAGGTGCCTATAATTCACCCCTCCACTTT. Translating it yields CASSSRTGGAYNSPLHF. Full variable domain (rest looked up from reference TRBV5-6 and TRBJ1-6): DAGVTQSPTHLIKTRGQQVTLRCSPKSGHDTVSWYQQALGQGPQFIFQYYEEEERQRGNFPDRFSGHQFPNYSSELNVNALLLGDSALYLCASSSRTGGAYNSPLHFGNGTRLTVT.

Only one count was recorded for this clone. DNA for the CDR3: TGCGCCAGCAGCCAAGGAACCGTTGGGACAGGAGTACAAGAGACCCAGTACTTC. Translation gives CASSQGTVGTGVQETQYF. The rearrangement joins TRBV4-3 to TRBJ2-5; 8 bases fit TRBD1. Germline V gene lookup returns CDR1 LGHNA and CDR2 YSLEER. The CDR3 sequence is 18 residues long. V lost 1 base, J lost 2 bases, and 12 bases stayed unmatched.

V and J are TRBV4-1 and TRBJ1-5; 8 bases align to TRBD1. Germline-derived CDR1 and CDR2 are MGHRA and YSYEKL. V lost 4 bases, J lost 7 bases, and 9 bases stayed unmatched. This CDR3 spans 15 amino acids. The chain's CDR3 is CASSPQGQVRQPQHF. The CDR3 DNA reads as TGCGCCAGCAGCCCTCAGGGACAGGTAAGACAGCCCCAGCATTTT.

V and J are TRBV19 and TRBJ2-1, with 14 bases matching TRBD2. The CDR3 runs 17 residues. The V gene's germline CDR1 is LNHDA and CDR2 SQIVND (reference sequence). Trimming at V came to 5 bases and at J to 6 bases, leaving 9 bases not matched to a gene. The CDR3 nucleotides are TGTGCCAGTAGTTTCCGATCGGGACTAGCGGGGGTCAATGAGCAGTTCTTC. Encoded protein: CASSFRSGLAGVNEQFF.

The CDR3 here is CATSEDRVLIGELFF. The CDR3 DNA reads TGTGCCACCAGTGAGGACAGGGTCCTCATCGGGGAGCTGTTTTTT. J is TRBJ2-2 and V is TRBV24-1; 8 bases agree with TRBD1. Germline assignment: CDR1 KGHDR and CDR2 SFDVKD. Trimming cost V 4 bases and J 7 bases; bases outside gene matches: 7. This CDR3 is 15 amino acids long.

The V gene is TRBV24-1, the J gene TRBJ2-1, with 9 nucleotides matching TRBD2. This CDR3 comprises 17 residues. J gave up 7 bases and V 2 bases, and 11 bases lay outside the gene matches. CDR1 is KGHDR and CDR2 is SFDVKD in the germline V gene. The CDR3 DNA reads TGTGCCACCAGTGATTCCACGGGCGGGGGGGCTAGGAATGAGCAGTTCTTC. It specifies CATSDSTGGGARNEQFF.

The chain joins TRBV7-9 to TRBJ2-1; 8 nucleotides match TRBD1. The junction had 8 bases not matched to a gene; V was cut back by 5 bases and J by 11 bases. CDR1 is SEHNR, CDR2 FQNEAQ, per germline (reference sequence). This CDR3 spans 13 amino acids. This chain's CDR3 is CASSAGQGLKQFF. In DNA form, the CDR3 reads TGTGCCAGCAGCGCAGGACAGGGACTTAAGCAGTTCTTC.

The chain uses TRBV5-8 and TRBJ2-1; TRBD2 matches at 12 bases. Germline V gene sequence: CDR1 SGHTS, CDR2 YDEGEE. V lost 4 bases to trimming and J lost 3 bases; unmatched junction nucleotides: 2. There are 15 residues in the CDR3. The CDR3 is CASSRLAGDYNEQFF. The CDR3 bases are TGTGCCAGCAGCCGACTAGCGGGGGACTACAATGAGCAGTTCTTC.

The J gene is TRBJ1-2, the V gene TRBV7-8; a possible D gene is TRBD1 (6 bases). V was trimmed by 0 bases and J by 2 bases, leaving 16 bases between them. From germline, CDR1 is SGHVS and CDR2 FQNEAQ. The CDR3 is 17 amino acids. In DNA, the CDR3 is TGTGCCAGCAGCTTAGCGCTGTGGACAGCAGGGAACTATGGCTACACCTTC. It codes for CASSLALWTAGNYGYTF.

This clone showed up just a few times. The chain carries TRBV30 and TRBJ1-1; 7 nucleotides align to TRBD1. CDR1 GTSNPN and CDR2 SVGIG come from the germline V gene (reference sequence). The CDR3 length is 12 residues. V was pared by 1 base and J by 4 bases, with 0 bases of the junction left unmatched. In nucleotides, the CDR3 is TGTGCCTGGAGTGCAGGGGGCACTGAAGCTTTCTTT. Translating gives CAWSAGGTEAFF. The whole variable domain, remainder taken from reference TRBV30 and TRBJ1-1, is SQTIHQWPATLVQPVGSPLSLECTVEGTSNPNLYWYRQAAGRGLQLLFYSVGIGQISSEVPQNLSASRPQDRQFILSSKKLLLSDSGFYLCAWSAGGTEAFFGQGTRLTVV.

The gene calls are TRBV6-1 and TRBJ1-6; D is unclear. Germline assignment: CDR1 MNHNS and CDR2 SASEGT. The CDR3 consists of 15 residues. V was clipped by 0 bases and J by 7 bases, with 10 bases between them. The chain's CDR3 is CASSEAAGTNSPLHF. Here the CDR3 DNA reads TGTGCCAGCAGTGAAGCCGCGGGCACAAATTCACCCCTCCACTTT.

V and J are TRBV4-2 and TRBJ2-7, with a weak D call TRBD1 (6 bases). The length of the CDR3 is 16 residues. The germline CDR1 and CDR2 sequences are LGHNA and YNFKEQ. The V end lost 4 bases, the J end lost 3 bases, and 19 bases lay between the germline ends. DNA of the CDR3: TGTGCCAGCAGCCTTACCGGACAAGGGGACATCTACGAGCAGTACTTC. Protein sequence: CASSLTGQGDIYEQYF.

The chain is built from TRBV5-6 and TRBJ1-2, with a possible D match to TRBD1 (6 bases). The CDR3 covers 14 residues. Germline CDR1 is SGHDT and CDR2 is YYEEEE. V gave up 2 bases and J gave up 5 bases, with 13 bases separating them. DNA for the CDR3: TGTGCCAGCAGCTTACAGGGTTCCCTTTATGGCTACACCTTC. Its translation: CASSLQGSLYGYTF.

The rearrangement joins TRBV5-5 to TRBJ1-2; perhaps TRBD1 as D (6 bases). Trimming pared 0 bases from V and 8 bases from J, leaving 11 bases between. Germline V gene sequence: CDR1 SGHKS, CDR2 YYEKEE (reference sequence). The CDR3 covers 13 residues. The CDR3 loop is CASSLEDSWGYTF. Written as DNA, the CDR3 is TGTGCCAGCAGCTTGGAGGACAGTTGGGGCTACACCTTC.

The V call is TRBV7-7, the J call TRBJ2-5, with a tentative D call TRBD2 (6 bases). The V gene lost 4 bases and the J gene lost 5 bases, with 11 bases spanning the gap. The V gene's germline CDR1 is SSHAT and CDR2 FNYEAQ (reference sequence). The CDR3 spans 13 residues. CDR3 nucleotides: TGTGCCAGCAGCTCCGAGAGCGGGGAGACCCAGTACTTC. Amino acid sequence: CASSSESGETQYF. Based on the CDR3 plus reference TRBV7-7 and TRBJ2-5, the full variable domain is GAGVSQSPRYKVTKRGQDVTLRCDPISSHATLYWYQQALGQGPEFLTYFNYEAQPDKSGLPSDRFSAERPEGSISTLTIQRTEQRDSAMYRCASSSESGETQYFGPGTRLLVL.

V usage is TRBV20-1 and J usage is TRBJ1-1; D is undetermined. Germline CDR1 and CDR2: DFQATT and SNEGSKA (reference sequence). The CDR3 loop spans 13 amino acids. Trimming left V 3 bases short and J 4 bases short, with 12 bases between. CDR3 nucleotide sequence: TGCAGTGCTAGTTTTAGTGTATCCACTGAAGCTTTCTTT. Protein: CSASFSVSTEAFF.

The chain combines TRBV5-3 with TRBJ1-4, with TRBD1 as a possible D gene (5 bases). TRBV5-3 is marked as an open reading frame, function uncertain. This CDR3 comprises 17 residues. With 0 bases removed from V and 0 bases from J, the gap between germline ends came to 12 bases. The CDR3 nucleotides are TGTGCCAGAAGCTTGGGTCGGGACTGGACAACTAATGAAAAACTGTTTTTT. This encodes CARSLGRDWTTNEKLFF.

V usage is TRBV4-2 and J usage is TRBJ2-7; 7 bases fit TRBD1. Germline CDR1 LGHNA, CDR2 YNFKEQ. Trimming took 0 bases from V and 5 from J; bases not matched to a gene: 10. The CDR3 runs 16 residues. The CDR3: CASSQDIATGIDEQYF. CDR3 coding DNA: TGTGCCAGCAGCCAAGATATTGCGACAGGGATCGACGAGCAGTACTTC.

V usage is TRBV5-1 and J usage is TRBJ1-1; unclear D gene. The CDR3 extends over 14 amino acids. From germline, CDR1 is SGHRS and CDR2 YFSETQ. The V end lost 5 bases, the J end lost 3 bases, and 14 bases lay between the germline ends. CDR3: CASSFTPGDTEAFF. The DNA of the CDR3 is TGCGCCAGCAGTTTCACGCCCGGAGACACTGAAGCTTTCTTT. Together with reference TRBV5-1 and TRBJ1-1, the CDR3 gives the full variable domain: KAGVTQTPRYLIKTRGQQVTLSCSPISGHRSVSWYQQTPGQGLQFLFEYFSETQRNKGNFPGRFSGRQFSNSRSEMNVSTLELGDSALYLCASSFTPGDTEAFFGQGTRLTVV.

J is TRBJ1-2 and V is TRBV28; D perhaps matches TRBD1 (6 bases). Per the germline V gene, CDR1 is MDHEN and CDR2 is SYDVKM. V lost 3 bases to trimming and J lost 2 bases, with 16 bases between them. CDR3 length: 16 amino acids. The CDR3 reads CASSFVVGHRNYGYTF. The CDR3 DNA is TGTGCCAGCAGTTTCGTTGTGGGACACCGGAACTATGGCTACACCTTC.

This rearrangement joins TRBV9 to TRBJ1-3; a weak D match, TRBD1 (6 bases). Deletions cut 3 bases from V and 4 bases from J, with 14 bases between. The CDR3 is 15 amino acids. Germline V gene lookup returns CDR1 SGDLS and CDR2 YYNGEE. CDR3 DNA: TGTGCCAGCAGCGGGACAGCTTTAATGGGAAACACCATATATTTT. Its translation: CASSGTALMGNTIYF.

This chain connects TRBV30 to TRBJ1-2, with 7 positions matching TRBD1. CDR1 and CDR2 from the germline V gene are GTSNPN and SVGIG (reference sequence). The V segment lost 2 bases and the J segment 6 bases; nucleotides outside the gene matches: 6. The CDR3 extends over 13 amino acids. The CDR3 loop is CAWSFTGADGYTF. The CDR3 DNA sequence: TGTGCCTGGAGTTTCACAGGGGCTGATGGCTACACCTTC.

In DNA, the CDR3 is TGTGCCAGCAGCGCCGACGAAGAGCCCAGGGTCGCGAACACTGAAGCTTTCTTT. Encoded protein: CASSADEEPRVANTEAFF. The chain has TRBV11-2 and TRBJ1-1, with D tentatively TRBD1 (5 bases). CDR1 is SGHAT, CDR2 FQNNGV, per germline. The V end lost 5 bases, the J end lost 1 base, and 23 bases lay between the germline ends. The CDR3 has 18 amino acids.

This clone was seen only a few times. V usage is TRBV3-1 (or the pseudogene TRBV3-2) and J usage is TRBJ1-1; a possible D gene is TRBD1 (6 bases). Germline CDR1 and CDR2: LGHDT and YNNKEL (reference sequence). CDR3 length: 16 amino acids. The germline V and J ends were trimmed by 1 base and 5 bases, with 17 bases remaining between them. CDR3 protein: CASSQGLPSRGTEAFF. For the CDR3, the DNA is TGTGCCAGCAGCCAAGGACTTCCCTCAAGGGGGACTGAAGCTTTCTTT.

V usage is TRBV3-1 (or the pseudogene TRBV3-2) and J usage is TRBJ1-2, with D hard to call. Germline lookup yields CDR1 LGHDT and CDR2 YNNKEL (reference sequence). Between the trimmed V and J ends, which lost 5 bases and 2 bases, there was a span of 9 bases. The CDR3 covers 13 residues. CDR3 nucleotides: TGTGCCAGCAGCACCTCAGTAAACTATGGCTACACCTTC. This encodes CASSTSVNYGYTF.

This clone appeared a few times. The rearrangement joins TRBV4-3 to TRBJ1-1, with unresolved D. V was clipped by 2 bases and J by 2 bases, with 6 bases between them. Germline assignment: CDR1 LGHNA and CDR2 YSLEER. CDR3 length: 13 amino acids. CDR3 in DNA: TGCGCCAGCAGCCAAACTCAAAACACTGAAGCTTTCTTT. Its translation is CASSQTQNTEAFF.

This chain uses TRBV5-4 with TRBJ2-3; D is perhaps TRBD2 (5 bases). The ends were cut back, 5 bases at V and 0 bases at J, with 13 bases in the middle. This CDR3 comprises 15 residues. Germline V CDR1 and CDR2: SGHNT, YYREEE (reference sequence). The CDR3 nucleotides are TGTGCCAGCAGGTCTACTAGGGCTAGCACAGATACGCAGTATTTT. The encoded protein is CASRSTRASTDTQYF.